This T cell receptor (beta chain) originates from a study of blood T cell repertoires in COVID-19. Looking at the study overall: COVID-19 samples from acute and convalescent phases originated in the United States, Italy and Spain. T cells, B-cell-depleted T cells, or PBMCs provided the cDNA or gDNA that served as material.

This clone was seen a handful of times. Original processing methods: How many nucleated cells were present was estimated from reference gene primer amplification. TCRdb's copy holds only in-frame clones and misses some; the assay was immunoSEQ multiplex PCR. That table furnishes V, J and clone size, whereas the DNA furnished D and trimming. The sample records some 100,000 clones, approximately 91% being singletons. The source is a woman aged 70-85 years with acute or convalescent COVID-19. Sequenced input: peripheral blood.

DNA of the CDR3: TGTGCCAGTAGTAAGAGGGAGGGGAGTGAGGGTGAAGCTTTCTTT. Protein: CASSKREGSEGEAFF. The chain carries TRBV19 and TRBJ1-1; possibly TRBD1 for D (5 bases). The germline V and J ends were trimmed by 4 bases and 7 bases, with 19 bases remaining between them. The CDR3 is made up of 15 amino acids. Germline-derived CDR1 and CDR2 are LNHDA and SQIVND (reference sequence).